The clone carrying this TCR beta chain was recorded once. Individuals aged roughly 18 to 95 years were recruited from about two dozen US areas. Profiling relied on immunoSEQ multiplex PCR, and the TCRdb table lists in-frame clones only, not all of them. This sample has approximately 150,000 clones; around 80% occur once, and the top ten carry about 5.6%. The CDR3 loop spans 12 amino acids. Trimming stripped 4 bases from V and 6 bases from J, with 7 bases between. This sample is drawn from a study of blood T cell repertoires in COVID-19. V and J are TRBV12-3 or TRBV12-4 and TRBJ1-5; possibly TRBD1 for D (5 bases). This TCR was sampled from a man aged 35 to 55 who had recovered from COVID-19. The sequencing input was PBMCs or T cells enriched from blood (not recorded which). The CDR3 sequence is CASSSDSQPQHF. CDR3 DNA: TGTGCCAGCAGTTCAGACAGTCAGCCCCAGCATTTT.